The 30 T cell receptor beta chains presented below share a single source sample, sequenced in a study of cytomegalovirus exposure and HLA in healthy donors. Primers: 60 Vbeta forward and 13 Jbeta reverse. The protocol was immunoSEQ multiplex PCR, while the TCRdb copy is restricted to in-frame clones and leaves out a portion. The data hold a few hundred thousand clones, with 92% observed a single time. Sequencing was carried out using PBMCs. The receptors here all came from a girl aged 2 to 9 in good health and CMV-seronegative.

The J gene is TRBJ2-3, the V gene TRBV29-1; TRBD2 is a possible D gene (5 bases). Looked up from germline, CDR1 is SQVTM and CDR2 is ANQGSEA. The CDR3 is made up of 9 amino acids. V was shortened by 7 bases and J by 8 bases, with 7 bases between the two germline ends. The CDR3 DNA reads TGCAGCGACGGGGTTACGCAGTATTTT. This translates into CSDGVTQYF.

Points on this clone: Relative to the germline gene, one junction end is altered; a read error may explain this. V is TRBV7-7 and J is TRBJ1-6; D unresolved. Germline values: CDR1 SSHAT, CDR2 FNYEAQ (reference sequence). The CDR3 totals 18 residues. The CDR3 loop reads CASSLGGVGSSYNSPLHF. Here the CDR3 DNA reads TGTGCTAGCAGCTTAGGTGGGGTAGGGAGCTCCTATAATTCACCCCTCCACTTT.

V is TRBV27 and J is TRBJ1-3; no clear D gene. V shed 6 bases and J shed 5 bases, with 8 bases lying between them. Germline V gene lookup returns CDR1 MNHEY and CDR2 SMNVEV (reference sequence). This CDR3 has 12 residues. CDR3 protein: CASRRHRNTIYF. In DNA, the CDR3 is TGTGCCAGCAGAAGACACCGAAACACCATATATTTT.

V is TRBV5-4 and J is TRBJ2-7, with TRBD1 matching 8 bases. Germline lookup yields CDR1 SGHNT and CDR2 YYREEE (reference sequence). CDR3 length equals 13 residues. V lost 4 bases, J lost 6 bases, and 6 bases stayed unmatched. CDR3 region: CASSKQGGLEQYF. The DNA for the CDR3 is TGTGCCAGCAGCAAACAGGGGGGCCTCGAGCAGTACTTC. The variable domain in full, with the rest retrieved from reference TRBV5-4 and TRBJ2-7, is ETGVTQSPTHLIKTRGQQVTLRCSSQSGHNTVSWYQQALGQGPQFIFQYYREEENGRGNFPPRFSGLQFPNYSSELNVNALELDDSALYLCASSKQGGLEQYFGPGTRLTVT.

V usage is TRBV7-8 and J usage is TRBJ2-7; 10 bases align to TRBD1. CDR1 SGHVS and CDR2 FQNEAQ come from the germline V gene. This CDR3 is built from 15 residues. J gave up 3 bases and V 8 bases, and 10 bases lay outside the gene matches. CDR3 nucleotide sequence: TGTGCCAGCGATTCCGGGGACAGGGGAGTCTACGAGCAGTACTTC. Residues: CASDSGDRGVYEQYF. Full variable domain (outside the CDR3, taken from reference TRBV7-8 and TRBJ2-7): GAGVSQSPRYKVAKRGQDVALRCDPISGHVSLFWYQQALGQGPEFLTYFQNEAQLDKSGLPSDRFFAERPEGSVSTLKIQRTQQEDSAVYLCASDSGDRGVYEQYFGPGTRLTVT.

The V call is TRBV2, the J call TRBJ1-4; possibly TRBD1 for D (6 bases). The germline V gene has CDR1 SNHLY and CDR2 FYNNEI. Between the trimmed V and J ends, which lost 7 bases and 3 bases, there was a span of 15 bases. This CDR3 has 15 amino acids. The chain's CDR3 is CASNEQGSSNEKLFF. The CDR3 DNA is TGTGCCAGCAACGAACAGGGAAGCTCTAATGAAAAACTGTTTTTT.

The rearrangement links TRBV29-1 to TRBJ2-3, with D perhaps matching TRBD2 (5 bases). V gave up 8 bases and J gave up 5 bases, with 20 bases separating them. The CDR3 is made up of 14 amino acids. Germline V lookup: CDR1 SQVTM, CDR2 ANQGSEA. The CDR3 here is CSPRPVAQIDTQYF. The CDR3 nucleotides are TGCAGCCCCCGTCCGGTAGCGCAGATAGATACGCAGTATTTT.

This sequence joins TRBV7-6 and TRBJ1-4; 7 bases are shared with TRBD1. The V gene end was trimmed by 1 base and the J gene end by 5 bases; junction bases not matched to a gene: 7. Germline V CDR1 and CDR2: SGHVS, FNYEAQ. The CDR3 is 16 residues long. The CDR3 sequence: CASSLGPGQPNEKLFF. As DNA, the CDR3 is TGTGCCAGCAGCTTAGGCCCGGGACAGCCGAATGAAAAACTGTTTTTT.

This rearrangement joins TRBV27 to TRBJ2-3, with D tentatively TRBD2 (5 bases). Deletions cut 2 bases from V and 0 bases from J, with 9 bases between. The CDR3 loop spans 15 amino acids. The V gene's germline CDR1 is MNHEY and CDR2 SMNVEV (reference sequence). In DNA, the CDR3 is TGTGCCAGCAGTTTAGGGAGATCTAGCACAGATACGCAGTATTTT. Its translation: CASSLGRSSTDTQYF.

The V call is TRBV6-5, the J call TRBJ2-7, with D perhaps matching TRBD1 (5 bases). V shed 11 bases and J shed 2 bases, with 19 bases lying between them. The CDR3 length is 14 residues. The V gene's germline CDR1 is MNHEY and CDR2 SVGAGI. The CDR3 nucleotides read TGTGCCGGGAATCAGGGTCCCGTTCCCTACGAGCAGTACTTC. Its protein product is CAGNQGPVPYEQYF.

V and J are TRBV28 and TRBJ1-5; D is possibly TRBD1 (6 bases). Trimming stripped 4 bases from V and 7 bases from J, with 17 bases between. The CDR3 spans 15 residues. Looked up from germline, CDR1 is MDHEN and CDR2 is SYDVKM. The CDR3 DNA sequence: TGTGCCAGCAGTTCCGAAAGCACAGGGAGCCAGCCCCAGCATTTT. It specifies CASSSESTGSQPQHF.

V gene TRBV4-1 combines with J gene TRBJ1-1; a possible D gene is TRBD1 (5 bases). Germline assignment: CDR1 MGHRA and CDR2 YSYEKL. The ends were cut back, 0 bases at V and 0 bases at J, with 11 bases in the middle. The CDR3 covers 16 residues. The CDR3 DNA is TGCGCCAGCAGCCAAGAGTATAGGGGCCTGAACACTGAAGCTTTCTTT. This translates into CASSQEYRGLNTEAFF.

The rearrangement joins TRBV7-9 to TRBJ1-2; 10 bases align to TRBD1. The ends lost 5 bases at V and 1 base at J; junction bases unmatched: 7. Per the germline V gene, CDR1 is SEHNR and CDR2 is FQNEAQ (reference sequence). The length of the CDR3 is 16 residues. The chain's CDR3 is CASSVSGQGNNYGYTF. In nucleotides, the CDR3 is TGTGCCAGCAGCGTCTCGGGACAGGGGAATAACTATGGCTACACCTTC.

The J gene is TRBJ2-1, the V gene TRBV13; a possible D gene is TRBD2 (5 bases). Germline V gene lookup returns CDR1 PRHDT and CDR2 FYEKMQ (reference sequence). With 1 base removed from V and 12 bases from J, the gap between germline ends came to 10 bases. The CDR3 is 12 amino acids. The CDR3, as DNA: TGTGCCAGCAGCTTAGCGGGGATGGGGCAGTTCTTC. Translating it yields CASSLAGMGQFF.

The V call is TRBV6-5, the J call TRBJ2-7; 7 bases are a match to TRBD1. Germline V CDR1 and CDR2: MNHEY, SVGAGI. V lost 6 bases, J lost 1 base, and 6 bases stayed unmatched. CDR3 length: 14 residues. CDR3 bases: TGTGCCAGCAGACGCGGACAGGCTTCCTACGAGCAGTACTTC. Residues: CASRRGQASYEQYF.

This chain links TRBV20-1 with TRBJ2-2; no firm D call. Trimming removed 7 bases at V and 5 bases at J, with 8 bases between. The CDR3 spans 11 residues. Germline CDR1 reads DFQATT; CDR2 reads SNEGSKA (reference sequence). CDR3 sequence: CSVSRTGELFF. CDR3 coding DNA: TGCAGTGTTTCGAGAACCGGGGAGCTGTTTTTT.

About this clone: The junction departs from germline at one end; a sequencing error may be responsible. The chain uses TRBV10-3 and TRBJ2-5, with a possible D match to TRBD2 (6 bases). The germline CDR1 and CDR2 sequences are ENHRY and SYGVKD. This CDR3 has 13 residues. This CDR3 is CAVSEGLQETQYF. CDR3 DNA sequence: TGTGCCGTCAGTGAAGGACTACAAGAGACCCAGTACTTC.

The rearrangement links TRBV4-1 to TRBJ2-7; 9 nucleotides align to TRBD2. Trimming at V came to 3 bases and at J to 4 bases, leaving 10 bases not matched to a gene. CDR3 length equals 16 residues. Germline values: CDR1 MGHRA, CDR2 YSYEKL. CDR3 protein: CASSHGGLAGSYEQYF. The CDR3 coding sequence is TGCGCCAGCAGCCATGGGGGGCTAGCGGGATCTTACGAGCAGTACTTC.

This chain connects TRBV19 to TRBJ2-3; D possibly corresponds to TRBD2 (6 bases). CDR3 length: 16 amino acids. Germline V gene lookup returns CDR1 LNHDA and CDR2 SQIVND (reference sequence). The V end was cut by 3 bases, the J end by 4 bases, with 17 bases between. CDR3: CASSIFSGGASDTQYF. CDR3 nucleotide sequence: TGTGCCAGTAGTATCTTTTCTGGCGGGGCCTCAGATACGCAGTATTTT.

The rearrangement joins TRBV10-1 to TRBJ2-1; the match to TRBD2 covers 15 bases. The V gene end was trimmed by 4 bases and the J gene end by 6 bases; junction bases not matched to a gene: 1. Germline V gene sequence: CDR1 WNHNN, CDR2 SYGVQD (reference sequence). CDR3 length: 15 amino acids. CDR3 region: CASSGGLAGGNEQFF. The CDR3 region has the DNA TGCGCCAGCAGTGGGGGACTAGCGGGAGGCAATGAGCAGTTCTTC.

The CDR3 DNA sequence: TGTGCCAGCAGCCAAGGTTGGGGAGAGGGCTCTGGAAACACCATATATTTT. It codes for CASSQGWGEGSGNTIYF. The chain is built from TRBV14 and TRBJ1-3; D gene unclear. Germline lookup yields CDR1 SGHDN and CDR2 FVKESK. The CDR3 covers 17 residues. The ends were cut back, 1 base at V and 0 bases at J, with 13 bases in the middle.

The V gene is TRBV6-1, the J gene TRBJ2-1, with D maybe TRBD2 (5 bases). The germline gives CDR1 MNHNS, CDR2 SASEGT. V lost 0 bases, J lost 2 bases, and 23 bases lay in between. The CDR3 loop spans 20 amino acids. CDR3 in amino acids: CASSEAGRMKETWTYNEQFF. The CDR3 region has the DNA TGTGCCAGCAGTGAAGCGGGGAGAATGAAGGAGACTTGGACCTACAATGAGCAGTTCTTC.

This sequence joins TRBV6-5 and TRBJ2-1, with 10 bases aligning to TRBD2. Germline trimming cut 5 bases from V and 0 bases from J; bases unmatched to any gene: 4. The V gene's germline CDR1 is MNHEY and CDR2 SVGAGI. This CDR3 spans 16 amino acids. CDR3 loop: CASSHLAGGSYNEQFF. CDR3 DNA sequence: TGTGCCAGCAGTCACTTAGCGGGGGGCTCCTACAATGAGCAGTTCTTC.

V is TRBV9 and J is TRBJ1-6; D call uncertain. V gave up 2 bases and J gave up 5 bases, with 8 bases separating them. The CDR3 totals 14 residues. Germline lookup yields CDR1 SGDLS and CDR2 YYNGEE. The CDR3 region has the DNA TGTGCCAGCAGCGTGGCGGTAAATAATTCACCCCTCCACTTT. Its translation: CASSVAVNNSPLHF.

V is TRBV29-1 and J is TRBJ2-3; D possibly corresponds to TRBD1 (5 bases). Trimming stripped 3 bases from V and 9 bases from J, with 10 bases between. The germline CDR1 and CDR2 sequences are SQVTM and ANQGSEA. The CDR3 runs 11 residues. The CDR3 protein is CSVDRVGTQYF. The CDR3, as DNA: TGCAGCGTTGACAGGGTTGGAACGCAGTATTTT.

V gene TRBV28 combines with J gene TRBJ2-5; tentatively, D is TRBD2 (7 bases). Trimming removed 6 bases from V and 5 bases from J, with 22 bases in between. This CDR3 has 16 residues. CDR1 is MDHEN and CDR2 is SYDVKM in the germline V gene. This CDR3 is CASRPIGEGGAETQYF. The CDR3 bases are TGTGCCAGCAGACCAATCGGGGAAGGGGGGGCGGAGACCCAGTACTTC.

In this sample, this clone turned up once. This chain joins TRBV25-1 and TRBJ1-1, with TRBD1 matching over 8 bases. The CDR3 length is 15 residues. The V segment lost 3 bases and the J segment 4 bases; nucleotides outside the gene matches: 7. Germline V CDR1 and CDR2: MGHDK, SYGVNS. In DNA form, the CDR3 reads TGTGCCAGCAGTGAGAGGACAGGGTTTATCACTGAAGCTTTCTTT. Amino acids: CASSERTGFITEAFF.

The chain carries TRBV7-2 and TRBJ2-5; TRBD1 is a possible D gene (5 bases). The V gene's germline CDR1 is SGHTA and CDR2 FQGNSA. The V end was cut by 5 bases, the J end by 6 bases, with 13 bases between. The CDR3 extends over 13 amino acids. CDR3 loop: CASSHPGWQTQYF. The CDR3 bases are TGTGCCAGCAGCCACCCAGGGTGGCAGACCCAGTACTTC. The complete variable domain, with remaining parts taken from reference TRBV7-2 and TRBJ2-5, reads GAGVSQSPSNKVTEKGKDVELRCDPISGHTALYWYRQSLGQGLEFLIYFQGNSAPDKSGLPSDRFSAERTGGSVSTLTIQRTQQEDSAVYLCASSHPGWQTQYFGPGTRLLVL.

The chain joins TRBV5-4 to TRBJ1-1; D not certain. The CDR3 covers 15 residues. Trimming pared 4 bases from V and 1 base from J, leaving 14 bases between. Germline V gene data show CDR1 as SGHNT and CDR2 as YYREEE (reference sequence). CDR3 residues: CASSTPGSRNTEAFF. Written as DNA, the CDR3 is TGTGCCAGCAGCACGCCCGGGTCCCGGAACACTGAAGCTTTCTTT. The full variable domain, completed using reference TRBV5-4 and TRBJ1-1, is ETGVTQSPTHLIKTRGQQVTLRCSSQSGHNTVSWYQQALGQGPQFIFQYYREEENGRGNFPPRFSGLQFPNYSSELNVNALELDDSALYLCASSTPGSRNTEAFFGQGTRLTVV.

V is TRBV13 and J is TRBJ2-7; weak D call: TRBD2 (6 bases). This CDR3 spans 17 amino acids. V was pared by 0 bases and J by 3 bases, with 18 bases between. Germline V gene sequence: CDR1 PRHDT, CDR2 FYEKMQ (reference sequence). The CDR3 region has the DNA TGTGCCAGCAGCTTAGGGATCGTCGGGACTCGGAGCTACGAGCAGTACTTC. Its protein is CASSLGIVGTRSYEQYF.